This TCR beta chain was recorded in a study of T cells after yellow fever vaccination. In this sample, this clonotype turned up many times. TCRdb re-analysed the 5' RACE reads in MiXCR, keeping a single row per CDR3 protein. The profile shows around 250,000 distinct CDR3 sequences, around 4.9% of them singletons. The CDR3 loop spans 17 amino acids. Trimming removed 5 bases from V and 0 bases from J; junction bases left unmatched: 10. Germline V gene data show CDR1 as ENHRY and CDR2 as SYGVKD. The origin of this receptor is a man between 18 and 35 years old who received the YFV17D yellow fever vaccine. This chain joins TRBV10-3 and TRBJ2-3; 8 positions agree with TRBD1. The source material was CD4+ T cells sorted from PBMCs, sampled on the day of the yellow fever booster vaccination. In DNA form, the CDR3 reads TGTGCCATCAGTCACGATCGACAGGGGTCCAGCACAGATACGCAGTATTTT. Its translation: CAISHDRQGSSTDTQYF.